The 28 T cell receptor beta chains below come from one sample, sequenced in a study of cytomegalovirus exposure and HLA in healthy donors. Generated by immunoSEQ multiplex PCR, the TCRdb table keeps only in-frame clones and is missing some. The sample yields 90,000 to 110,000 clones, 86% seen once. Sequenced input: PBMCs. All receptors derive from a woman aged 18-29 years in good health and CMV-seropositive.

This clone appeared a single time. The chain is built from TRBV19 and TRBJ1-1; 8 nucleotides agree with TRBD1. The CDR3 runs 16 residues. The germline V gene encodes CDR1 LNHDA and CDR2 SQIVND (reference sequence). V trimming: 5 bases; J trimming: 1 base; junction bases outside the gene matches: 9. The CDR3: CASSFLTGGWNTEAFF. The CDR3, as DNA: TGTGCCAGTAGTTTCCTCACAGGGGGTTGGAACACTGAAGCTTTCTTT.

This chain connects TRBV5-4 to TRBJ2-2, with TRBD1 as a possible D gene (5 bases). V was pared by 1 base and J by 4 bases, with 14 bases between. This CDR3 contains 16 residues. Germline V gene lookup returns CDR1 SGHNT and CDR2 YYREEE (reference sequence). CDR3 sequence (DNA): TGTGCCAGCAGCTTGTTTCAGGGTAGTTTCACCGGGGAGCTGTTTTTT. It codes for CASSLFQGSFTGELFF.

The chain employs TRBV18 and TRBJ1-3; 7 positions agree with TRBD1. This CDR3 spans 14 amino acids. Germline trimming cut 5 bases from V and 2 bases from J; bases unmatched to any gene: 3. Germline V gene lookup returns CDR1 KGHSH and CDR2 LQKENI. This chain's CDR3 is CASSSTGTGNTIYF. The CDR3 region has the DNA TGTGCCAGCTCATCGACAGGGACTGGAAACACCATATATTTT. Drawing the rest from reference TRBV18 and TRBJ1-3, the complete variable domain is NAGVMQNPRHLVRRRGQEARLRCSPMKGHSHVYWYRQLPEEGLKFMVYLQKENIIDESGMPKERFSAEFPKEGPSILRIQQVVRGDSAAYFCASSSTGTGNTIYFGEGSWLTVV.

This chain connects TRBV5-5 to TRBJ2-7, with 7 positions matching TRBD1. Trimming cost V 2 bases and J 2 bases; bases outside gene matches: 1. The CDR3 runs 13 residues. Germline CDR1 SGHKS, CDR2 YYEKEE (reference sequence). This chain's CDR3 is CASSFTGAYEQYF. CDR3 bases: TGTGCCAGCAGCTTTACAGGGGCCTACGAGCAGTACTTC. The variable domain in full, completed from reference TRBV5-5 and TRBJ2-7, reads DAGVTQSPTHLIKTRGQQVTLRCSPISGHKSVSWYQQVLGQGPQFIFQYYEKEERGRGNFPDRFSARQFPNYSSELNVNALLLGDSALYLCASSFTGAYEQYFGPGTRLTVT.

The gene calls are TRBV27 and TRBJ2-5, with D possibly TRBD2 on 6 matching bases. The length of the CDR3 is 12 residues. Germline V gene sequence: CDR1 MNHEY, CDR2 SMNVEV (reference sequence). V lost 6 bases and J 1 base, leaving 6 bases between the germline ends. The CDR3 coding sequence is TGTGCCAGCAGGGGACTCCAAGAGACCCAGTACTTC. This codes for CASRGLQETQYF.

The chain joins TRBV9 to TRBJ1-1; D is possibly TRBD1 (5 bases). This CDR3 has 14 residues. Trimming took 3 bases from V and 0 from J, leaving 9 bases between them. Germline lookup yields CDR1 SGDLS and CDR2 YYNGEE. The CDR3 DNA is TGTGCCAGCAGCGCGGGGGGAATGAACACTGAAGCTTTCTTT. Its protein is CASSAGGMNTEAFF.

The chain uses TRBV5-1 and TRBJ1-1, with D possibly matching TRBD1 (5 bases). The CDR3 length is 16 residues. Looked up from germline, CDR1 is SGHRS and CDR2 is YFSETQ. The V end lost 0 bases, the J end lost 0 bases, and 12 bases lay between the germline ends. CDR3 in DNA: TGCGCCAGCAGCTTGGCCCTCCCAGGGTTGAACACTGAAGCTTTCTTT. Its translation is CASSLALPGLNTEAFF.

The rearrangement joins TRBV18 to TRBJ2-7, with 8 bases identical to TRBD1. The CDR3 is 15 amino acids. After removal of 5 bases from V and 3 bases from J, the junction contained 9 bases not matched to a gene. Germline V gene data show CDR1 as KGHSH and CDR2 as LQKENI. The CDR3 sequence: CASSSTIGQGYEQYF. CDR3 in DNA: TGTGCCAGCTCATCTACGATCGGACAGGGCTACGAGCAGTACTTC. Filled out from reference TRBV18 and TRBJ2-7, the complete variable domain reads NAGVMQNPRHLVRRRGQEARLRCSPMKGHSHVYWYRQLPEEGLKFMVYLQKENIIDESGMPKERFSAEFPKEGPSILRIQQVVRGDSAAYFCASSSTIGQGYEQYFGPGTRLTVT.

The J gene is TRBJ2-1, the V gene TRBV11-2; weak D call: TRBD1 (6 bases). From germline, CDR1 is SGHAT and CDR2 FQNNGV. This CDR3 is 13 amino acids long. With 5 bases removed from V and 8 bases from J, the gap between germline ends came to 13 bases. The DNA for the CDR3 is TGTGCCAGCAGCCACCCAGAGGGGGATGAGCAGTTCTTC. This codes for CASSHPEGDEQFF.

The gene calls are TRBV18 and TRBJ2-3; perhaps TRBD2 as D (6 bases). CDR1 is KGHSH and CDR2 is LQKENI in the germline V gene. Trimming removed 0 bases from V and 1 base from J, with 14 bases in between. The CDR3 loop spans 17 amino acids. DNA for the CDR3: TGTGCCAGCTCACCACCGGGAGGAGGGCTCGGCACAGATACGCAGTATTTT. Protein product: CASSPPGGGLGTDTQYF.

The chain has TRBV30 and TRBJ2-7, with D unresolved. The CDR3 length is 11 residues. Germline V gene data show CDR1 as GTSNPN and CDR2 as SVGIG (reference sequence). V was trimmed by 2 bases and J by 3 bases, leaving 5 bases between them. This chain's CDR3 is CAWSYIYEQYF. CDR3 in DNA: TGTGCCTGGAGTTACATCTACGAGCAGTACTTC. The full variable domain, its missing parts supplied by reference TRBV30 and TRBJ2-7, is SQTIHQWPATLVQPVGSPLSLECTVEGTSNPNLYWYRQAAGRGLQLLFYSVGIGQISSEVPQNLSASRPQDRQFILSSKKLLLSDSGFYLCAWSYIYEQYFGPGTRLTVT.

The chain is built from TRBV28 and TRBJ2-7, with a weak D call TRBD2 (7 bases). Trimming stripped 11 bases from V and 1 base from J, with 18 bases between. CDR1 is MDHEN, CDR2 SYDVKM, per germline. The CDR3 length is 14 residues. CDR3 residues: CAGRGRGASYEQYF. In DNA, the CDR3 is TGTGCCGGCCGGGGGAGGGGGGCGTCCTACGAGCAGTACTTC.

The rearrangement uses TRBV19 and TRBJ2-3; 11 bases match TRBD2. V was clipped by 7 bases and J by 0 bases; unmatched bases: 9. Germline-derived CDR1 and CDR2 are LNHDA and SQIVND (reference sequence). This CDR3 spans 17 amino acids. The chain's CDR3 is CASTLAGGLGSTDTQYF. The CDR3 nucleotides read TGTGCCAGTACTCTAGCGGGGGGCCTAGGTAGCACAGATACGCAGTATTTT.

V is TRBV5-1 and J is TRBJ2-7, with 8 bases matching TRBD2. The germline gives CDR1 SGHRS, CDR2 YFSETQ. The CDR3 is made up of 15 amino acids. J was trimmed by 4 bases and V by 5 bases; bases with no gene match: 11. This CDR3 is CASSLRAGGDYEQYF. The CDR3 region has the DNA TGCGCCAGCAGTCTCCGGGCGGGGGGCGATTACGAGCAGTACTTC.

V gene TRBV18 combines with J gene TRBJ2-7; 10 bases map to TRBD1. This CDR3 contains 15 residues. V was pared by 6 bases and J by 5 bases, with 10 bases of the junction left unmatched. Germline loops: CDR1 KGHSH, CDR2 LQKENI. CDR3 nucleotides: TGTGCCAGCTCCCGCGGGGGGACAGGGGTTAACGAGCAGTACTTC. Residues: CASSRGGTGVNEQYF.

CDR3 loop: CATSSSRPPGRADTQYF. CDR3 nucleotides: TGTGCCACCAGCAGTAGTCGACCCCCCGGGAGGGCAGATACGCAGTATTTT. The chain is built from TRBV15 and TRBJ2-3; 8 nucleotides agree with TRBD2. The length of the CDR3 is 17 residues. Germline CDR1 and CDR2: LNHNV and YYDKDF (reference sequence). Trimming cost V 3 bases and J 4 bases; bases outside gene matches: 12.

The chain links TRBV27 to TRBJ1-2; maybe TRBD1 (5 bases). V lost 2 bases and J lost 2, with 12 bases in between. Germline V gene data show CDR1 as MNHEY and CDR2 as SMNVEV (reference sequence). This CDR3 spans 15 amino acids. The CDR3 DNA follows: TGTGCCAGCAGTTTAGGGTCGGGGGGGAACTATGGCTACACCTTC. It specifies CASSLGSGGNYGYTF.

This chain links TRBV5-1 with TRBJ1-2; possible D gene TRBD1, 6 bases. Germline CDR1 SGHRS, CDR2 YFSETQ. Trimming shortened V by 5 bases and J by 4 bases, and 27 bases separated the two germline ends. The CDR3 is 18 residues long. The chain's CDR3 is CASSPSFGAQTGSYGYTF. In DNA, the CDR3 is TGCGCCAGCAGTCCGTCCTTCGGCGCCCAAACAGGGAGCTATGGCTACACCTTC.

The chain combines TRBV9 with TRBJ2-1; TRBD1 aligns across 7 bases. The length of the CDR3 is 14 residues. V lost 6 bases to trimming and J lost 4 bases; unmatched junction nucleotides: 7. Germline V lookup: CDR1 SGDLS, CDR2 YYNGEE. CDR3 in amino acids: CASNTGTAYNEQFF. DNA for the CDR3: TGTGCCAGCAACACCGGGACAGCATACAATGAGCAGTTCTTC.

The chain's CDR3 is CASSPQGGSYNEQFF. The CDR3 region has the DNA TGTGCCAGCAGCCCGCAAGGCGGCTCCTACAATGAGCAGTTCTTC. The genes are TRBV11-3 and TRBJ2-1; D gene unclear. Trimming removed 5 bases at V and 0 bases at J, with 11 bases between. The CDR3 consists of 15 residues. Germline V CDR1 and CDR2: SGHNT, YENEEA. Filled out from reference TRBV11-3 and TRBJ2-1, the complete variable domain reads EAGVVQSPRYKIIEKKQPVAFWCNPISGHNTLYWYLQNLGQGPELLIRYENEEAVDDSQLPKDRFSAERLKGVDSTLKIQPAELGDSAVYLCASSPQGGSYNEQFFGPGTRLTVL.

The rearrangement links TRBV4-1 to TRBJ2-5; D may be TRBD2 (6 bases). V was clipped by 4 bases and J by 5 bases, with 11 bases between them. There are 13 residues in the CDR3. Germline CDR1 and CDR2: MGHRA and YSYEKL. CDR3 nucleotides: TGCGCCAGCAGCCGGGGGGTAAGGGAGACCCAGTACTTC. Its translation is CASSRGVRETQYF.

The DNA for the CDR3 is TGTGCCAGCAGCCTACTCGGACGGGATGAGTTCTTC. It codes for CASSLLGRDEFF. The chain uses TRBV5-4 and TRBJ2-1; D possibly corresponds to TRBD2 (5 bases). Trimming removed 4 bases from V and 14 bases from J, with 16 bases in between. The CDR3 is 12 residues long. CDR1 is SGHNT and CDR2 is YYREEE in the germline V gene (reference sequence).

The chain links TRBV27 to TRBJ1-1; the match to TRBD1 covers 7 bases. Per the germline V gene, CDR1 is MNHEY and CDR2 is SMNVEV (reference sequence). V gave up 3 bases and J gave up 4 bases; unmatched junction bases: 5. The CDR3 covers 14 residues. CDR3 loop: CASSFTTGITEAFF. The DNA of the CDR3 is TGTGCCAGCAGTTTCACGACAGGGATCACTGAAGCTTTCTTT.

This sequence joins TRBV5-1 and TRBJ1-1; D remains ambiguous. Germline V CDR1 and CDR2: SGHRS, YFSETQ. V was clipped by 6 bases and J by 5 bases, with 17 bases between them. The CDR3 runs 14 residues. The CDR3: CASKSMAVETEAFF. In nucleotides, the CDR3 is TGCGCCAGCAAAAGTATGGCAGTCGAAACTGAAGCTTTCTTT.

The chain is built from TRBV7-3 and TRBJ1-1, with D maybe TRBD1 (5 bases). CDR1 and CDR2 from the germline V gene are SGHTA and FQGTGA. The CDR3 is 14 amino acids. V was cut by 5 bases and J by 4 bases, with 14 bases left in between. CDR3 region: CASSPGRVGTEAFF. The CDR3 bases are TGTGCCAGCAGCCCCGGCAGGGTCGGCACTGAAGCTTTCTTT.

This chain joins TRBV5-7 and TRBJ1-5; 10 bases match TRBD1. TRBV5-7 is assigned to the ORF class and has an uncertain function. V shed 5 bases, J shed 3 bases, and the junction held 14 bases outside the gene matches. This CDR3 is 18 amino acids long. The CDR3 DNA is TGTGCCAGCAGAACGGGCCAGGGACAGGGGATTACCAATCAGCCCCAGCATTTT. Protein sequence: CASRTGQGQGITNQPQHF.

This chain joins TRBV28 and TRBJ2-3; 12 nucleotides align to TRBD2. V was pared by 1 base and J by 3 bases, with 2 bases of the junction left unmatched. The CDR3 runs to 16 residues. CDR1 is MDHEN and CDR2 is SYDVKM in the germline V gene. The CDR3 sequence: CASSLSSGGGTDTQYF. CDR3 coding DNA: TGTGCCAGCAGTTTATCTAGCGGGGGGGGAACAGATACGCAGTATTTT.

The gene calls are TRBV19 and TRBJ2-3, with D maybe TRBD1 (6 bases). From germline, CDR1 is LNHDA and CDR2 SQIVND (reference sequence). Deletions cut 5 bases from V and 0 bases from J, with 12 bases between. The CDR3 has 15 amino acids. CDR3 nucleotide sequence: TGTGCCAGTAGTTCTCGACAGGCTAGCACAGATACGCAGTATTTT. Protein product: CASSSRQASTDTQYF.